These T cell receptor beta chains were read from a single sample in a study of OX40 agonist ivuxolimab in advanced cancers. The method was immunoSEQ multiplex PCR; TCRdb's version includes in-frame clones alone and lacks a portion of them. Among 40,000 to 45,000 clones listed, about 89% were seen once. This sample comprised CD4+ or CD8+ T cells sorted from blood, obtained in a trial of the OX40 agonist ivuxolimab. Receptor source: an adult with an advanced solid tumor such as melanoma, head and neck, liver or kidney cancer. The CDR3 runs from the conserved cysteine through the conserved F or W. The D gene is left open where the match is weak. Only some rows state a clone size, as once, few, many or a class for expanded clones.

D gene | CDR3 length | J gene | V gene | clone size | CDR3 protein | CDR3 DNA
- | 18 | TRBJ2-2 | TRBV28 | - | CASRGWVLSPANTGELFF | TGTGCCAGCAGGGGTTGGGTACTTTCTCCCGCGAACACCGGGGAGCTGTTTTTT
TRBD1 | 14 | TRBJ2-5 | TRBV5-6 | - | CASSWGTGEETQYF | TGTGCCAGCAGCTGGGGGACAGGGGAAGAGACCCAGTACTTC
- | 15 | TRBJ2-3 | TRBV13 | once | CASSRGYSGTDTQYF | TGTGCCAGCAGCCGAGGGTATAGTGGCACAGATACGCAGTATTTT
- | 14 | TRBJ2-1 | TRBV9 | - | CASNGGISYNEQFF | TGTGCCAGCAACGGCGGGATCTCCTACAATGAGCAGTTCTTC
- | 15 | TRBJ2-2 | TRBV4-1 | once | CASSQYQGYTGELFF | TGCGCCAGCAGCCAATACCAGGGGTACACCGGGGAGCTGTTTTTT
- | 13 | TRBJ2-1 | TRBV27 | once | CASSLGLRDEQFF | TGTGCCAGCAGTTTAGGCCTTAGGGATGAGCAGTTCTTC
TRBD1 | 18 | TRBJ2-3 | TRBV15 | - | CATSRAAGGSPNADTQYF | TGTGCCACCAGCAGAGCTGCAGGGGGATCACCCAACGCAGATACGCAGTATTTT
TRBD2 | 17 | TRBJ2-3 | TRBV9 | - | CASSVGSGGLGTDTQYF | TGTGCCAGCAGCGTAGGGAGCGGGGGGTTGGGCACAGATACGCAGTATTTT
- | 14 | TRBJ2-7 | TRBV7-9 | - | CASSLIDSADEQYF | TGTGCCAGCAGCCTTATAGATTCCGCGGACGAGCAGTACTTC
- | 14 | TRBJ2-3 | TRBV5-1 | - | CASSWNAGTDTQYF | TGCGCCAGCAGCTGGAATGCGGGCACAGATACGCAGTATTTT
- | 15 | TRBJ2-1 | TRBV2 | - | CASSEVRVTYNEQFF | TGTGCCAGCAGTGAAGTCAGGGTAACCTACAATGAGCAGTTCTTC
- | 14 | TRBJ2-3 | TRBV4-1 | - | CASSPQGGTDTQYF | TGCGCCAGCAGCCCCCAGGGTGGCACAGATACGCAGTATTTT
- | 14 | TRBJ2-7 | TRBV19 | - | CASSIRGKPYEQYF | TGTGCCAGTAGTATAAGGGGAAAACCCTACGAGCAGTACTTC
- | 15 | TRBJ1-5 | TRBV5-1 | - | CASSLGENSNQPQHF | TGCGCCAGCAGCTTAGGAGAGAATAGCAATCAGCCCCAGCATTTT
- | 11 | TRBJ2-1 | TRBV11-2 | once | CASSLLNEQFF | TGTGCCAGCAGCCTACTCAATGAGCAGTTCTTC
- | 16 | TRBJ2-2 | TRBV15 | - | CATSRDDSTNTGELFF | TGTGCCACCAGCAGAGATGACAGCACGAACACCGGGGAGCTGTTTTTT
- | 16 | TRBJ2-7 | TRBV10-1 | - | CASSRGLPPDSYEQYF | TGCGCCAGCAGTCGAGGACTACCACCAGACTCCTACGAGCAGTACTTC
- | 13 | TRBJ2-3 | TRBV7-3 | - | CASSPRVGDTQYF | TGTGCCAGCAGCCCTCGGGTAGGAGATACGCAGTATTTT
TRBD1 | 15 | TRBJ2-7 | TRBV6-5 | - | CASSTPGQGAYEQYF | TGTGCCAGCAGTACCCCGGGACAGGGAGCCTACGAGCAGTACTTC
- | 17 | TRBJ2-1 | TRBV9 | - | CASSPHSGRLTYNEQFF | TGTGCCAGCAGCCCACATAGTGGTAGGCTAACCTACAATGAGCAGTTCTTC
- | 14 | TRBJ2-2 | TRBV27 | - | CASSKTGLRGELFF | TGTGCCAGCAGTAAGACAGGTTTGCGCGGGGAGCTGTTTTTT
TRBD2 | 15 | TRBJ2-1 | TRBV7-3 | - | CASSASSGSRNEQFF | TGTGCCAGCAGCGCCTCTAGCGGGAGTCGTAATGAGCAGTTCTTC
- | 14 | TRBJ2-3 | TRBV6-5 | - | CASSYLGVTDTQYF | TGTGCCAGCAGTTACTTGGGGGTCACAGATACGCAGTATTTT
- | 13 | TRBJ1-1 | TRBV25-1 | - | CASSASGGTEAFF | TGTGCCAGCAGTGCCTCGGGGGGGACTGAAGCTTTCTTT
- | 17 | TRBJ1-5 | TRBV28 | - | CASSLRGNKFINQPQHF | TGTGCCAGCAGTTTGAGGGGGAATAAGTTTATCAATCAGCCCCAGCATTTT
- | 14 | TRBJ1-3 | TRBV5-5 | - | CASSLMGPGNTIYF | TGTGCCAGCAGCTTGATGGGGCCTGGAAACACCATATATTTT
- | 15 | TRBJ2-1 | TRBV9 | few | CASSVWTDGGNEQFF | TGTGCCAGCAGCGTATGGACGGATGGGGGGAATGAGCAGTTCTTC
TRBD1 | 14 | TRBJ2-2 | TRBV6-5 | - | CASSRTGASGELFF | TGTGCCAGCAGTAGGACAGGGGCGTCCGGGGAGCTGTTTTTT
- | 13 | TRBJ1-1 | TRBV19 | - | CASSIVGVTEAFF | TGTGCCAGTAGTATAGTGGGGGTCACTGAAGCTTTCTTT
- | 15 | TRBJ1-1 | TRBV6-5 | - | CASSSNWVWNTEAFF | TGTGCCAGCAGTTCTAATTGGGTGTGGAACACTGAAGCTTTCTTT
- | 13 | TRBJ2-7 | TRBV7-9 | - | CASSLGGVEEQYF | TGTGCCAGCAGCTTAGGGGGAGTGGAGGAGCAGTACTTC
- | 16 | TRBJ1-3 | TRBV4-2 | - | CASSKDGLPSGNTIYF | TGTGCCAGCAGCAAGGACGGACTACCCTCTGGAAACACCATATATTTT
TRBD2 | 15 | TRBJ2-1 | TRBV19 | - | CASSMYSGSYNEQFF | TGTGCCAGTAGTATGTATAGCGGGAGCTACAATGAGCAGTTCTTC
- | 13 | TRBJ1-1 | TRBV4-2 | - | CASSPPLSTEAFF | TGTGCCAGCAGCCCCCCTCTTAGCACTGAAGCTTTCTTT
TRBD2 | 15 | TRBJ2-1 | TRBV6-5 | - | CASSYGAGGVNEQFF | TGTGCCAGCAGTTACGGAGCGGGAGGGGTCAATGAGCAGTTCTTC
TRBD1 | 14 | TRBJ2-7 | TRBV7-9 | - | CASSPQDRAYEQYF | TGTGCCAGCAGCCCCCAGGACAGGGCCTACGAGCAGTACTTC
- | 13 | TRBJ2-7 | TRBV19 | - | CASSIEAAYEQYF | TGTGCCAGTAGTATAGAAGCTGCCTACGAGCAGTACTTC
- | 15 | TRBJ2-2 | TRBV4-1 | - | CASSPRAQGTGELFF | TGCGCCAGCAGCCCCCGGGCCCAGGGGACCGGGGAGCTGTTTTTT
- | 13 | TRBJ1-1 | TRBV30 | - | CAWRGGFGTEAFF | TGTGCCTGGAGAGGGGGGTTTGGCACTGAAGCTTTCTTT
- | 15 | TRBJ2-1 | TRBV11-2 | - | CASSLIRGSYNEQFF | TGTGCCAGCAGCTTAATTAGGGGATCCTACAATGAGCAGTTCTTC
TRBD1 | 16 | TRBJ1-1 | TRBV27 | - | CASSRRQGARGFEAFF | TGTGCCAGCAGTCGGCGACAGGGGGCGAGGGGATTCGAAGCTTTCTTT
TRBD1 | 16 | TRBJ1-3 | TRBV13 | - | CASSEGRGRSGNTIYF | TGTGCCAGCAGCGAGGGCAGGGGGCGGTCTGGAAACACCATATATTTT
- | 18 | TRBJ2-7 | TRBV7-8 | - | CASSLRSDLLKGSYEQYF | TGTGCCAGCAGCTTAAGATCTGACCTCCTAAAGGGATCCTACGAGCAGTACTTC
- | 13 | TRBJ1-1 | TRBV6-5 | - | CASSYIYSTEAFF | TGTGCCAGCAGTTACATATACAGTACTGAAGCTTTCTTT
- | 14 | TRBJ1-5 | TRBV19 | - | CASCDRNSNQPQHF | TGTGCCAGCTGCGACAGAAATAGCAATCAGCCCCAGCATTTT
TRBD1 | 15 | TRBJ1-4 | TRBV11-2 | - | CASRTSGGTNEKLFF | TGTGCCAGCAGAACATCAGGGGGCACTAATGAAAAACTGTTTTTT
TRBD2 | 15 | TRBJ2-2 | TRBV5-1 | - | CASSFLAANTGELFF | TGCGCCAGCAGCTTTCTAGCGGCGAACACCGGGGAGCTGTTTTTT
- | 15 | TRBJ1-1 | TRBV30 | few | CAWQLQGRELSEAFF | TGTGCCTGGCAGTTACAGGGTAGGGAGCTTTCTGAAGCTTTCTTT
- | 11 | TRBJ1-1 | TRBV11-2 | - | CASSSIGVAFF | TGTGCCAGCAGCTCCATAGGGGTGGCTTTCTTT
- | 13 | TRBJ1-2 | TRBV27 | - | CASSYTANYGYTF | TGTGCCAGCAGTTACACAGCTAACTATGGCTACACCTTC
- | 16 | TRBJ2-7 | TRBV29-1 | - | CSVESGREQDSYEQYF | TGCAGCGTTGAAAGTGGCCGGGAGCAGGACTCCTACGAGCAGTACTTC